This T cell receptor (beta chain) was obtained from a study of blood T cell repertoires in COVID-19. This CDR3 spans 16 amino acids. CDR1 and CDR2 (germline): MNHNY, SVGAGI (reference sequence). Unmatched junction bases numbered 7, after V lost 7 bases and J lost 7 bases. Libraries were prepared by immunoSEQ multiplex PCR; TCRdb keeps only in-frame clonotypes and omits some of them. Here the sample spans under 250,000 clones, around 83% being singletons. The sequenced sample was peripheral blood. The V and J genes are TRBV6-6 and TRBJ2-1, with 16 nucleotides matching TRBD2. The receptor's source is a man aged 35 to 55 with active or convalescent COVID-19. CDR3 nucleotide sequence: TGTGCCAGCAACCCGGGACTAGCGGGGGGGCTAAATGAGCAGTTCTTC. Protein sequence: CASNPGLAGGLNEQFF.